This entry describes one TCR beta chain. Assay: immunoSEQ multiplex PCR; the TCRdb copy retains only in-frame clones and omits some. The table records roughly 150,000 clones, 75% to 85% of them present only once. This CDR3 is built from 14 residues. Trimming cost V 3 bases and J 10 bases; bases outside gene matches: 9. CDR1 is KGHSH and CDR2 is LQKENI in the germline V gene. This sample stems from a study of blood T cell repertoires in COVID-19. On the study more broadly: Sources were T cells, B-cell-depleted T cells, or PBMCs; the material itself was cDNA or gDNA.

The receptor was derived from a man aged 55 to 70 with acute or convalescent COVID-19. The source material was peripheral blood. The chain uses TRBV18 and TRBJ1-2, with 9 bases that match TRBD1. CDR3 bases: TGTGCCAGCTCACCGGGGACAGGGCTTTTTGTCTACACCTTC. As protein: CASSPGTGLFVYTF.